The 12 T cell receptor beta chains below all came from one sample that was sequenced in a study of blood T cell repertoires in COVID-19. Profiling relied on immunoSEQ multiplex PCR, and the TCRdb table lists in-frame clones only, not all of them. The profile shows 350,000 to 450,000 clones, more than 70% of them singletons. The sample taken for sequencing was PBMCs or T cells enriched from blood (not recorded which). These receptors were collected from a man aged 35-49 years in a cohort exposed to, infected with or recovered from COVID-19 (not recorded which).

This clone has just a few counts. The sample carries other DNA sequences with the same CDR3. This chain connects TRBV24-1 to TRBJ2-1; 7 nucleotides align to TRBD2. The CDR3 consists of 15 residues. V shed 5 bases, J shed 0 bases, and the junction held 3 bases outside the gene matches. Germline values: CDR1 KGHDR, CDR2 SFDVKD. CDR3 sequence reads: CATSGGGSSYNEQFF. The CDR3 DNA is TGTGCCACCAGTGGCGGGGGAAGCTCCTACAATGAGCAGTTCTTC.

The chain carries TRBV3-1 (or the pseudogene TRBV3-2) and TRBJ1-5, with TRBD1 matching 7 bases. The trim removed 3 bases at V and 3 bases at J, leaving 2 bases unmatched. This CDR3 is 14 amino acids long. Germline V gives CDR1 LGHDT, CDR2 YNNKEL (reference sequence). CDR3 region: CASSHGTVNQPQHF. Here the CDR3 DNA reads TGTGCCAGCAGCCACGGGACAGTCAATCAGCCCCAGCATTTT.

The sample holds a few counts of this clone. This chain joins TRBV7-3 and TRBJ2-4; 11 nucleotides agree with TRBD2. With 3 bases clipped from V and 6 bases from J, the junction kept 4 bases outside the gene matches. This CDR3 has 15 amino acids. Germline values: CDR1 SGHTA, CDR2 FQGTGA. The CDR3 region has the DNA TGTGCCAGCAGCTTCTCCGGGACTAGCGGAAACATTCAGTACTTC. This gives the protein CASSFSGTSGNIQYF.

CDR3 bases: TGTGCCAGCAGCGTAGGACTAGCGACGAACAATGAGCAGTTCTTC. The encoded protein is CASSVGLATNNEQFF. The rearrangement uses TRBV9 and TRBJ2-1, with 8 bases fitting TRBD2. Losses at the gene ends were 0 bases for V and 5 bases for J; bases not matched to a gene: 4. This CDR3 is 15 amino acids long. Germline assignment: CDR1 SGDLS and CDR2 YYNGEE.

CDR3 protein: CSASRGLANEKLFF. In nucleotides, the CDR3 is TGCAGTGCTAGTAGGGGGTTAGCTAATGAAAAACTGTTTTTT. This rearrangement joins TRBV20-1 to TRBJ1-4; D is perhaps TRBD1 (6 bases). CDR1 and CDR2 (germline): DFQATT, SNEGSKA (reference sequence). Trimming removed 3 bases from V and 3 bases from J, with 11 bases in between. This CDR3 region has 14 residues.

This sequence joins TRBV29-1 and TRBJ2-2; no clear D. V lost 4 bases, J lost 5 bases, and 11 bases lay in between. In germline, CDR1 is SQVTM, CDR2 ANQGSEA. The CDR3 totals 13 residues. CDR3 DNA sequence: TGCAGCGTTGTCACGGTCGTTACCGGGGAGCTGTTTTTT. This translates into CSVVTVVTGELFF.

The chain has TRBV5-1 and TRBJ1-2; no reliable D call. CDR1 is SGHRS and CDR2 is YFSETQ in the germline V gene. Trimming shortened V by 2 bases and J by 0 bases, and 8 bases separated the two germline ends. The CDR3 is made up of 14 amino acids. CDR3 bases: TGCGCCAGCAGCTTAAACGCAGCTAACTATGGCTACACCTTC. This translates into CASSLNAANYGYTF.

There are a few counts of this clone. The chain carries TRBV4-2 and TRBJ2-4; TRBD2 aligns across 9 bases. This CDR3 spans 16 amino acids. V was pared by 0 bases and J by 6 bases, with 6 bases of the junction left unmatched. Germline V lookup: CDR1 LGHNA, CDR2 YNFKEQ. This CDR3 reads CASSQDRMTSGNIQYF. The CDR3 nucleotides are TGTGCCAGCAGCCAAGATCGTATGACTAGCGGAAACATTCAGTACTTC.

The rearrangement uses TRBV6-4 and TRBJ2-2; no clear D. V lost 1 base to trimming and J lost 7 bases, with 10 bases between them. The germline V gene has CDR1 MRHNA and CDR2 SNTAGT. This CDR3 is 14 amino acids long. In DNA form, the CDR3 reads TGTGCCAGCAGTGACTGGTCCGCCGGCGGGGAGCTGTTTTTT. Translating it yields CASSDWSAGGELFF.

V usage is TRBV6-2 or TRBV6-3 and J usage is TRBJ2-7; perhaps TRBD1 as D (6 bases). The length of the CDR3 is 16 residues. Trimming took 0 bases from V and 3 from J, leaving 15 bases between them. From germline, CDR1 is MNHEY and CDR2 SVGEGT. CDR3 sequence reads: CASSYSKTGKLYEQYF. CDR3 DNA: TGTGCCAGCAGTTACTCCAAGACAGGCAAGCTCTACGAGCAGTACTTC.

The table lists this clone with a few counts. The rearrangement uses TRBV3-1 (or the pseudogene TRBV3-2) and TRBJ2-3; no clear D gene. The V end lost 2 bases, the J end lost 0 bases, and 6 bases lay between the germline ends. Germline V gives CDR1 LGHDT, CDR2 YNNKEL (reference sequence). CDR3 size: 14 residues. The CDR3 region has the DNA TGTGCCAGCAGCCAACTGGCTAGCACAGATACGCAGTATTTT. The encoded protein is CASSQLASTDTQYF.

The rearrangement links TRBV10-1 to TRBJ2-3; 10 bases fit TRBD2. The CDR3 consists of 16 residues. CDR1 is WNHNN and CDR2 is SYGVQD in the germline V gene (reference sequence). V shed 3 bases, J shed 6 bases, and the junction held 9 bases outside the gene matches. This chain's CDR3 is CASSDRSSGRGDTQYF. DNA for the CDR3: TGCGCCAGCAGTGACCGATCTAGCGGGAGAGGGGATACGCAGTATTTT.